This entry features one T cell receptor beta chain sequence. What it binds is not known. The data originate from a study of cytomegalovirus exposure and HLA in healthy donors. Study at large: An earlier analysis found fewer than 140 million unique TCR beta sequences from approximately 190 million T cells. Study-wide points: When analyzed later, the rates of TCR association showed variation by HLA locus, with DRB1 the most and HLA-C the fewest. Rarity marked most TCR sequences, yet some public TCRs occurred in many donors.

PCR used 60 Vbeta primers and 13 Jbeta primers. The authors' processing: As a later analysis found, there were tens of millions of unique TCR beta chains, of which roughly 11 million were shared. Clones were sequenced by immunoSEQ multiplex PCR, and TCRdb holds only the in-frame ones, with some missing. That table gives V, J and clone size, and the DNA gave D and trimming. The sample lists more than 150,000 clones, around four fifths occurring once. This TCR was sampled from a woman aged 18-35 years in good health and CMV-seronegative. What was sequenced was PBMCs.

Here the CDR3 DNA reads TGTGCCAGCAGTCTGCCCGGGGGGACAGGGCGATACGAGCAGTACTTC. This codes for CASSLPGGTGRYEQYF. The chain employs TRBV28 and TRBJ2-7, with 9 positions matching TRBD1. Germline CDR1 reads MDHEN; CDR2 reads SYDVKM. The J segment lost 4 bases and the V segment lost 5 bases, leaving 12 bases of the junction unmatched. CDR3 length: 16 amino acids. Supplemented by reference TRBV28 and TRBJ2-7, the full variable domain reads DVKVTQSSRYLVKRTGEKVFLECVQDMDHENMFWYRQDPGLGLRLIYFSYDVKMKEKGDIPEGYSVSREKKERFSLILESASTNQTSMYLCASSLPGGTGRYEQYFGPGTRLTVT.